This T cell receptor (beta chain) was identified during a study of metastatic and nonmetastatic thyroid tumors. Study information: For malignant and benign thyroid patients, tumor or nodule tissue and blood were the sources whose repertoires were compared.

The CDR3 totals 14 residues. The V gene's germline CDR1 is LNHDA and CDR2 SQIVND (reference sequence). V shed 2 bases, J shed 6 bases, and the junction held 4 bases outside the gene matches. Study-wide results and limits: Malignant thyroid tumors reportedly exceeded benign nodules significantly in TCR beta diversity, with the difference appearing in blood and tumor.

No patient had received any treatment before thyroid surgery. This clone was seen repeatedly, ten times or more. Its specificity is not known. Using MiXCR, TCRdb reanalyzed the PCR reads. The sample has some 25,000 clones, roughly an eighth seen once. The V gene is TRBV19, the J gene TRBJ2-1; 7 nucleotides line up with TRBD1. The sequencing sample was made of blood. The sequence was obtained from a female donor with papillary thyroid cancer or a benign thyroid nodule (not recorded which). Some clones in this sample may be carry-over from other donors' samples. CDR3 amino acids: CASSIWTGANEQFF. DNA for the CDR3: TGTGCCAGTAGTATATGGACAGGCGCCAATGAGCAGTTCTTC.